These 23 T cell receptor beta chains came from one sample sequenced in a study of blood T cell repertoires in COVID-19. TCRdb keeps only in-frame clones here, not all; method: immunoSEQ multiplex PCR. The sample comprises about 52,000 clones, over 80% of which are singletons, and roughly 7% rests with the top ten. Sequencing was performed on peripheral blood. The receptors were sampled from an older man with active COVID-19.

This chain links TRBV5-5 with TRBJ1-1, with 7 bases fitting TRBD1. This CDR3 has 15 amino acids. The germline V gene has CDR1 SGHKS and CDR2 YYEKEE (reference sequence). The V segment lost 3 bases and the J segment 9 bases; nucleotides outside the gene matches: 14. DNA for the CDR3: TGTGCCAGCAGCTCCATTCAGGGGGATTTAGGTCAAGCTTTCTTT. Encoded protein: CASSSIQGDLGQAFF.

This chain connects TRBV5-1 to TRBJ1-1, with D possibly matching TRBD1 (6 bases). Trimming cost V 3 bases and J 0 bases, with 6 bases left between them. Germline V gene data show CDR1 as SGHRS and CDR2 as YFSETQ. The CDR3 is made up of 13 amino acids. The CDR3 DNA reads TGCGCCAGCAGCTGGACAGTGAACACTGAAGCTTTCTTT. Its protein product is CASSWTVNTEAFF.

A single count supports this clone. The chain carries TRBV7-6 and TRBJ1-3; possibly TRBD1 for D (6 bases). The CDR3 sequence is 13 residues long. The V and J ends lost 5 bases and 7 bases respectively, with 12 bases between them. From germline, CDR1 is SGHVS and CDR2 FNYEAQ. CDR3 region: CASSPGQRNTIYF. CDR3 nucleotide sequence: TGTGCCAGCAGCCCTGGACAGCGGAACACCATATATTTT.

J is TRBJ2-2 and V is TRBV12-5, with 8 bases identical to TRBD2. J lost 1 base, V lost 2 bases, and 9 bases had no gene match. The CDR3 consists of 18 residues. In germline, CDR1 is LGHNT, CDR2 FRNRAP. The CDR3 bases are TGTGCTAGTGGTTTGCCACCCCTGAGCGGGGGGAACACCGGGGAGCTGTTTTTT. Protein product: CASGLPPLSGGNTGELFF. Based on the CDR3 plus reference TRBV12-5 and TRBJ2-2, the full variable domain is DARVTQTPRHKVTEMGQEVTMRCQPILGHNTVFWYRQTMMQGLELLAYFRNRAPLDDSGMPKDRFSAEMPDATLATLKIQPSEPRDSAVYFCASGLPPLSGGNTGELFFGEGSRLTVL.

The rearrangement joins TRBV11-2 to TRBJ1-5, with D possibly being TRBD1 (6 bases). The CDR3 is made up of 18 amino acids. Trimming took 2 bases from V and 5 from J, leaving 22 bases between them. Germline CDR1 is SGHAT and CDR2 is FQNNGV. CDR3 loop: CASSLRRTEPRGDQPQHF. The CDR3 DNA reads TGTGCCAGCAGCTTACGGCGGACAGAACCTCGAGGGGATCAGCCCCAGCATTTT.

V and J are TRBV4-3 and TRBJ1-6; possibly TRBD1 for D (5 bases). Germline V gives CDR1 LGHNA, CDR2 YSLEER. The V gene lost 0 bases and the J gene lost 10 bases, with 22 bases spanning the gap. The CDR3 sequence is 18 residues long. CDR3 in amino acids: CASSQDPSVVADSSPLHF. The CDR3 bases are TGCGCCAGCAGCCAAGACCCCTCCGTAGTAGCAGACAGCTCACCCCTCCACTTT.

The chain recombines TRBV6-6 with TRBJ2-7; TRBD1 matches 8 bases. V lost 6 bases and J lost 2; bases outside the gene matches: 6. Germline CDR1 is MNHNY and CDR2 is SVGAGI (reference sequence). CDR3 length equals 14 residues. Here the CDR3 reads CASRGQVYPYEQYF. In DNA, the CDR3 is TGTGCCAGCAGGGGACAGGTGTATCCCTACGAGCAGTACTTC.

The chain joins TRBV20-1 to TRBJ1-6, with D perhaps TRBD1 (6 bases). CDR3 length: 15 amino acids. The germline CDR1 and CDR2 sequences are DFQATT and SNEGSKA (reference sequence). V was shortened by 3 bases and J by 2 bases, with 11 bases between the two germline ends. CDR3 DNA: TGCAGTGCTAGTCACAGGGAGACCTATAATTCACCCCTCCACTTT. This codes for CSASHRETYNSPLHF.

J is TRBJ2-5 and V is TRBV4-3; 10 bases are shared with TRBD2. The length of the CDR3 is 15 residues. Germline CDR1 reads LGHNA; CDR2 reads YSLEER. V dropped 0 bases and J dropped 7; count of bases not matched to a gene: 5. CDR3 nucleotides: TGCGCCAGCAGCCAAGAACTAGCGGGGTCTGGGACCCAGTACTTC. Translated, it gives CASSQELAGSGTQYF.

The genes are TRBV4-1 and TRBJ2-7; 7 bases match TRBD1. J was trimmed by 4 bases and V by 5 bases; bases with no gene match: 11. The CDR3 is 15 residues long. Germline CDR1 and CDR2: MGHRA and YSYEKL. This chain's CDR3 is CASSADQQGTYEQYF. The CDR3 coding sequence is TGCGCCAGCAGCGCAGACCAACAGGGGACATACGAGCAGTACTTC.

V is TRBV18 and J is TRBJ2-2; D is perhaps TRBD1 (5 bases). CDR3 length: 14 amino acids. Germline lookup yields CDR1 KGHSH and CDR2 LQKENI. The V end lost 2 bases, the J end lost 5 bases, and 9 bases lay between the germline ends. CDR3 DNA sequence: TGTGCCAGCTCACCAGGACAAACGACCGGGGAGCTGTTTTTT. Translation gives CASSPGQTTGELFF.

CDR3 amino acids: CASSGGEVTLSYNEQFF. In DNA form, the CDR3 reads TGCGCCAGCAGCGGAGGGGAGGTGACGCTATCCTACAATGAGCAGTTCTTC. J is TRBJ2-1 and V is TRBV5-1; D is possibly TRBD2 (6 bases). Per germline, CDR1 SGHRS and CDR2 YFSETQ. There are 17 residues in the CDR3. Trimming pared 4 bases from V and 1 base from J, leaving 18 bases between.

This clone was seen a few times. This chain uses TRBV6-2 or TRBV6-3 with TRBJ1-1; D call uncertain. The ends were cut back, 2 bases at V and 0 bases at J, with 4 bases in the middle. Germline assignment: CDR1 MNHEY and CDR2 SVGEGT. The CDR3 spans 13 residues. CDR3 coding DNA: TGTGCCAGCAGTTACGTCATGAACACTGAAGCTTTCTTT. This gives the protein CASSYVMNTEAFF.

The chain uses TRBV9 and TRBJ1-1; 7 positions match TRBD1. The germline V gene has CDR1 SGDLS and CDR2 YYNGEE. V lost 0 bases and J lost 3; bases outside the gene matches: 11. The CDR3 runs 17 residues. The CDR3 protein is CASSVGLFDRADTEAFF. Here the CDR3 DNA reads TGTGCCAGCAGCGTAGGCCTATTCGACAGGGCGGACACTGAAGCTTTCTTT.

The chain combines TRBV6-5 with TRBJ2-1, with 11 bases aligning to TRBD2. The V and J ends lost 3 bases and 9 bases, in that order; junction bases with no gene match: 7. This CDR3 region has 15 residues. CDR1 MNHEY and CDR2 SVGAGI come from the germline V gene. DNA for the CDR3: TGTGCCAGCAGTTATAGGCTAGCGGGGGGTGGTGAGCAGTTCTTC. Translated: CASSYRLAGGGEQFF.

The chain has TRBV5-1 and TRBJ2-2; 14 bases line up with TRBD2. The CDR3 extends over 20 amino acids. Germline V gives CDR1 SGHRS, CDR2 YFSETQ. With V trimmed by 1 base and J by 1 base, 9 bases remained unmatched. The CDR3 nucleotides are TGCGCCAGCAGCTTGAGTGGTGGGACTAGCGGGGGTCTGAACACCGGGGAGCTGTTTTTT. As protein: CASSLSGGTSGGLNTGELFF.

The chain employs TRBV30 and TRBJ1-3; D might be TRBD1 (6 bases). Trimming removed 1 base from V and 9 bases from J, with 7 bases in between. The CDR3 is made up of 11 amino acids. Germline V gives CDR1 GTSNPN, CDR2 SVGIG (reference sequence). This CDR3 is CAWSGQVTIYF. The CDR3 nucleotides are TGTGCCTGGAGTGGACAGGTCACCATATATTTT.

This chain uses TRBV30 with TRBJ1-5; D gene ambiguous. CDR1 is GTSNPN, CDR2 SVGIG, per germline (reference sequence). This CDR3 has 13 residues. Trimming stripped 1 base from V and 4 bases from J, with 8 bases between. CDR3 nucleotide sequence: TGTGCCTGGAGTGCACGAGAGAATCAGCCCCAGCATTTT. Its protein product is CAWSARENQPQHF.

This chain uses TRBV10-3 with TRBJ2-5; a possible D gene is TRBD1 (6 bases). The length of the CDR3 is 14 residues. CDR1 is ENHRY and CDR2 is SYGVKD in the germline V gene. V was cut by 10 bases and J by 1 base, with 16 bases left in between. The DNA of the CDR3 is TGTGCCACCCGCCAGGGGATTTTCCAAGAGACCCAGTACTTC. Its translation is CATRQGIFQETQYF.

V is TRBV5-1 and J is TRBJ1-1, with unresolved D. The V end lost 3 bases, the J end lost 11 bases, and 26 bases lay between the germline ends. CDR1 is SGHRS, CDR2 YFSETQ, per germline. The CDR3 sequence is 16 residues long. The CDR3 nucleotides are TGCGCCAGCAGCTCAAGCCCCTCGGCAGCGCTCTCTTGGGCTTTCTTT. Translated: CASSSSPSAALSWAFF.

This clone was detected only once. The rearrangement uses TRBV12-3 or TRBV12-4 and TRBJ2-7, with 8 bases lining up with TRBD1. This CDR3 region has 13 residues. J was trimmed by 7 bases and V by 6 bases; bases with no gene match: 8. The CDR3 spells CASSYTGGEEQYF. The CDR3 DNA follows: TGTGCCAGCAGCTACACAGGGGGAGAGGAGCAGTACTTC.

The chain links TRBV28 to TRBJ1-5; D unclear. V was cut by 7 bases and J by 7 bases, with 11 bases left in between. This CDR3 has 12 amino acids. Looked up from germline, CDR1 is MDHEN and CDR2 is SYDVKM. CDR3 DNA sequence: TGTGCCAGCATGGAGGCTTGGCAGCCCCAGCATTTT. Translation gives CASMEAWQPQHF.

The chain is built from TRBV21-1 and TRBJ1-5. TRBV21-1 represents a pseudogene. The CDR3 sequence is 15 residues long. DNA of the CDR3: TGTGCCAGCAGCAAAGTAGGCAGGGCGGGGGAGCCCCAGCATTTT. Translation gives CASSKVGRAGEPQHF.